This T cell receptor (beta chain) was captured by sequencing in a study of T cells in Graves' hyperthyroidism and ophthalmopathy. Study results and caveats: Blood held most thyroid clonotypes expanded above 0.001 frequency. Stable hyperthyroidism was told apart from ophthalmopathy by a model built on 13 V-J features. Ophthalmopathy was identified by the model a median around 6 months ahead of onset.

In making diagnoses, clinical symptoms, serum thyroxine and TRAb, thyroid ultrasound and orbital computed tomography were all used. Comments on this clonotype: The antigen is unknown.

TCR beta CDR3 sequences were amplified from RNA transcripts. The HTBI primer set served for first-round RT-PCR of the TCR CDR3. TCRdb re-analysed the multiplex PCR reads in MiXCR, keeping a single row per CDR3 protein. Of approximately 510,000 distinct CDR3 sequences detected, around 20% appear once; the ten largest clones hold more than 20%. The source material was blood. The TCR was taken from a man aged 18 to 30 with Graves' hyperthyroidism.

The CDR3, as DNA: TGTGCCAGCAGCGGGGTTCGGGACAGCCTCTCACCCCTCCACTTT. Its translation: CASSGVRDSLSPLHF. The chain employs TRBV7-9 and TRBJ1-6; 7 bases map to TRBD1. This CDR3 contains 15 residues. In germline, CDR1 is SEHNR, CDR2 FQNEAQ (reference sequence). After removal of 5 bases from V and 10 bases from J, the junction contained 11 bases not matched to a gene. The complete variable domain, with remaining parts taken from reference TRBV7-9 and TRBJ1-6, reads DTGVSQNPRHKITKRGQNVTFRCDPISEHNRLYWYRQTLGQGPEFLTYFQNEAQLEKSRLLSDRFSAERPKGSFSTLEIQRTEQGDSAMYLCASSGVRDSLSPLHFGNGTRLTVT.